What follows are 30 T cell receptor beta chains derived from one specimen sequenced in a study of cytomegalovirus exposure and HLA in healthy donors. 60 Vbeta and 13 Jbeta primers were used in PCR. The assay was immunoSEQ multiplex PCR, and TCRdb's table has in-frame clones only and misses some. The profile shows about 120,000 clones, 74% of them singletons. What was sequenced was PBMCs. The receptors were sampled from a human donor in good health.

In its sample, this clone was seen once. The J gene is TRBJ1-2, the V gene TRBV7-8; D gene uncertain. V was clipped by 1 base and J by 2 bases, with 20 bases between them. Germline loops: CDR1 SGHVS, CDR2 FQNEAQ. This CDR3 contains 18 residues. CDR3 loop: CASSLVAGLRSANYGYTF. In nucleotides, the CDR3 is TGTGCCAGCAGCTTAGTGGCGGGGTTGAGGTCGGCCAACTATGGCTACACCTTC.

This chain uses TRBV5-1 with TRBJ2-3, with 10 bases identical to TRBD2. Germline CDR1 and CDR2: SGHRS and YFSETQ. V was clipped by 7 bases and J by 4 bases; unmatched bases: 9. This CDR3 has 15 amino acids. CDR3 residues: CASSFTAGGPDTQYF. The CDR3 DNA sequence: TGCGCCAGCTCCTTCACAGCGGGAGGGCCAGATACGCAGTATTTT.

The chain links TRBV28 to TRBJ2-1; D possibly corresponds to TRBD1 (6 bases). The V gene's germline CDR1 is MDHEN and CDR2 SYDVKM. V was cut by 1 base and J by 7 bases, with 20 bases left in between. There are 17 residues in the CDR3. CDR3 DNA: TGTGCCAGCAGTTTATCCGGCGGTTGGGGGCGCCGGAATGAGCAGTTCTTC. Its translation is CASSLSGGWGRRNEQFF.

About this clone: Within the sample, other DNA sequences also encode this same CDR3. The V call is TRBV27, the J call TRBJ1-1, with a possible D match to TRBD1 (5 bases). Germline lookup yields CDR1 MNHEY and CDR2 SMNVEV (reference sequence). V lost 3 bases and J 2 bases, leaving 10 bases between the germline ends. This CDR3 contains 14 residues. CDR3 loop: CASSLVRGNTEAFF. In DNA form, the CDR3 reads TGTGCCAGCAGTTTGGTAAGGGGCAACACTGAAGCTTTCTTT.

The chain joins TRBV29-1 to TRBJ2-3, with TRBD1 identical over 7 bases. The germline V gene encodes CDR1 SQVTM and CDR2 ANQGSEA. This CDR3 is 12 amino acids long. The J segment lost 2 bases and the V segment lost 7 bases, leaving 3 bases of the junction unmatched. In DNA, the CDR3 is TGCAGCGCCGGGACAGCCACAGATACGCAGTATTTT. Translating gives CSAGTATDTQYF.

This clone was found once. The J gene is TRBJ2-7, the V gene TRBV5-1, with 8 nucleotides matching TRBD1. CDR1 is SGHRS, CDR2 YFSETQ, per germline. The ends lost 0 bases at V and 3 bases at J; junction bases unmatched: 8. This CDR3 contains 16 residues. The chain's CDR3 is CASSLGTGFAFYEQYF. Written as DNA, the CDR3 is TGCGCCAGCAGCTTGGGGACAGGGTTTGCCTTCTACGAGCAGTACTTC.

The chain uses TRBV5-1 and TRBJ2-5; TRBD2 aligns across 10 bases. This CDR3 region has 16 residues. Germline CDR1 reads SGHRS; CDR2 reads YFSETQ. The V gene end was trimmed by 3 bases and the J gene end by 0 bases; junction bases not matched to a gene: 5. In DNA, the CDR3 is TGCGCCAGCAGCTCGGTAGCGGGGGGCAACCAAGAGACCCAGTACTTC. Its protein product is CASSSVAGGNQETQYF. Looking up the rest from reference TRBV5-1 and TRBJ2-5 gives the full variable domain: KAGVTQTPRYLIKTRGQQVTLSCSPISGHRSVSWYQQTPGQGLQFLFEYFSETQRNKGNFPGRFSGRQFSNSRSEMNVSTLELGDSALYLCASSSVAGGNQETQYFGPGTRLLVL.

The chain recombines TRBV6-5 with TRBJ2-5, with TRBD2 identical over 15 bases. CDR3 length equals 16 residues. CDR1 is MNHEY, CDR2 SVGAGI, per germline. J gave up 5 bases and V 2 bases, and 3 bases lay outside the gene matches. The CDR3 spells CASSYHGTSGGETQYF. CDR3 DNA sequence: TGTGCCAGCAGTTACCATGGGACTAGCGGGGGGGAGACCCAGTACTTC.

This chain connects TRBV19 to TRBJ2-2; 7 nucleotides agree with TRBD1. The junction had 9 bases not matched to a gene; V was cut back by 3 bases and J by 5 bases. Germline-derived CDR1 and CDR2 are LNHDA and SQIVND (reference sequence). This CDR3 is built from 16 residues. The CDR3 DNA reads TGTGCCAGTAGTATTTCATCAGGGGGTAGAACCGGGGAGCTGTTTTTT. Residues: CASSISSGGRTGELFF.

This clone was picked up a small number of times. In DNA, the CDR3 is TGCAGTGTGGAGGGATACTACGAGCAGTACTTC. It translates to CSVEGYYEQYF. J is TRBJ2-7 and V is TRBV20-1, with D tentatively TRBD2 (6 bases). Germline CDR1 and CDR2: DFQATT and SNEGSKA (reference sequence). V was clipped by 7 bases and J by 3 bases, with 10 bases between them. CDR3 length: 11 residues.

The rearrangement joins TRBV4-3 to TRBJ1-6; D ambiguous. The CDR3 is made up of 15 amino acids. Germline loops: CDR1 LGHNA, CDR2 YSLEER. Trimming stripped 1 base from V and 4 bases from J, with 8 bases between. CDR3 in amino acids: CASSQGGDYNSPLHF. The DNA of the CDR3 is TGCGCCAGCAGCCAAGGCGGTGATTATAATTCACCCCTCCACTTT.

The chain has TRBV19 and TRBJ1-5; perhaps TRBD1 as D (6 bases). Germline CDR1 and CDR2: LNHDA and SQIVND (reference sequence). Trimming left V 3 bases short and J 2 bases short, with 23 bases between. The CDR3 loop spans 19 amino acids. In nucleotides, the CDR3 is TGTGCCAGTAGTATGAGGGGAGGGGGTCGCTGGGGGGGCAATCAGCCCCAGCATTTT. The encoded protein is CASSMRGGGRWGGNQPQHF.

The DNA for the CDR3 is TGTGCCAGCACCGAGAATCATTCAGGATTGGGTGGCTACACCTTC. The encoded protein is CASTENHSGLGGYTF. This rearrangement joins TRBV2 to TRBJ1-2; D gene unclear. The V end was cut by 7 bases, the J end by 7 bases, with 22 bases between. CDR1 and CDR2 (germline): SNHLY, FYNNEI. This CDR3 has 15 residues.

The chain links TRBV29-1 to TRBJ1-1, with D perhaps matching TRBD1 (6 bases). Trimming took 3 bases from V and 9 from J, leaving 14 bases between them. The CDR3 contains 12 residues. In germline, CDR1 is SQVTM, CDR2 ANQGSEA. Written as DNA, the CDR3 is TGCAGCGTTGATCAGGGGATAGCTAAAGCTTTCTTT. Translated, it gives CSVDQGIAKAFF.

This clone was observed a single time. The chain recombines TRBV4-2 with TRBJ2-5; no clear D. There are 13 residues in the CDR3. Germline V gives CDR1 LGHNA, CDR2 YNFKEQ. V gave up 3 bases and J gave up 5 bases, with 10 bases separating them. Here the CDR3 reads CASSQAVRETQYF. In nucleotides, the CDR3 is TGTGCCAGCAGCCAGGCCGTGAGGGAGACCCAGTACTTC.

This chain uses TRBV5-1 with TRBJ2-7, with a tentative D call TRBD2 (5 bases). Germline CDR1 is SGHRS and CDR2 is YFSETQ. The CDR3 loop spans 13 amino acids. Trimming shortened V by 1 base and J by 6 bases, and 11 bases separated the two germline ends. CDR3 DNA: TGCGCCAGCAGCTTGCTGAACCGGGGCGAGCAGTACTTC. It translates to CASSLLNRGEQYF.

Regarding this clone: This sample includes further DNA sequences coding for the same CDR3. The genes are TRBV9 and TRBJ2-5; 10 bases map to TRBD2. The germline V gene encodes CDR1 SGDLS and CDR2 YYNGEE. Losses at the gene ends were 0 bases for V and 0 bases for J; bases not matched to a gene: 2. The CDR3 runs 16 residues. The CDR3 DNA sequence: TGTGCCAGCAGCGTAGGTAGCGGGGGGCACCAAGAGACCCAGTACTTC. As protein: CASSVGSGGHQETQYF.

About this clone itself: Mismatch with germline at one junction end may stem from a read error. Written as DNA, the CDR3 is TGTGCCAGCACCTTAGACACCTCCACCGGGGAGCTGTTTTTT. Protein sequence: CASTLDTSTGELFF. J is TRBJ2-2 and V is TRBV7-9; D remains ambiguous. Per germline, CDR1 SEHNR and CDR2 FQNEAQ (reference sequence). The CDR3 totals 14 residues.

This clone was seen a handful of times. This chain joins TRBV30 and TRBJ1-6; D not certain. The V end was cut by 3 bases, the J end by 3 bases, with 18 bases between. Germline values: CDR1 GTSNPN, CDR2 SVGIG (reference sequence). CDR3 length equals 17 residues. The CDR3 nucleotides read TGTGCCTGGAGAGAAAGCCCGATGAGGGTCTATAATTCACCCCTCCACTTT. It encodes CAWRESPMRVYNSPLHF.

This sequence joins TRBV19 and TRBJ1-5; 7 nucleotides line up with TRBD1. Germline V gene lookup returns CDR1 LNHDA and CDR2 SQIVND (reference sequence). This CDR3 region has 14 residues. The J segment lost 0 bases and the V segment lost 10 bases, leaving 6 bases of the junction unmatched. CDR3 sequence (DNA): TGTGCCACCCTGGACAGGTATAGCAATCAGCCCCAGCATTTT. Protein: CATLDRYSNQPQHF.

V is TRBV6-1 and J is TRBJ1-4; TRBD1 agrees at 10 bases. The germline V gene encodes CDR1 MNHNS and CDR2 SASEGT. Losses at the gene ends were 6 bases for V and 11 bases for J; bases not matched to a gene: 6. CDR3 length: 13 residues. CDR3: CASREDRGWKLFF. CDR3 DNA sequence: TGTGCCAGCAGAGAGGACAGGGGGTGGAAACTGTTTTTT.

This clone came up a few times. The J gene is TRBJ2-7, the V gene TRBV5-8; the D gene is possibly TRBD2 (5 bases). V dropped 0 bases and J dropped 2 bases, with 9 bases sitting between them. Germline V gene sequence: CDR1 SGHTS, CDR2 YDEGEE. This CDR3 region has 14 residues. CDR3 sequence: CASSLGAGTYEQYF. The CDR3 DNA follows: TGTGCCAGCAGCTTGGGGGCCGGGACCTACGAGCAGTACTTC. Together with reference TRBV5-8 and TRBJ2-7, the CDR3 gives the full variable domain: EAGVTQSPTHLIKTRGQQATLRCSPISGHTSVYWYQQALGLGLQFLLWYDEGEERNRGNFPPRFSGRQFPNYSSELNVNALELEDSALYLCASSLGAGTYEQYFGPGTRLTVT.

J is TRBJ2-2 and V is TRBV7-2, with D tentatively TRBD2 (6 bases). CDR1 SGHTA and CDR2 FQGNSA come from the germline V gene. The V gene lost 5 bases and the J gene lost 0 bases, with 13 bases spanning the gap. The CDR3 sequence is 16 residues long. In nucleotides, the CDR3 is TGTGCCAGCAGCCCCCGGGGGTTCGCGAACACCGGGGAGCTGTTTTTT. It yields the protein CASSPRGFANTGELFF. The complete variable domain, with remaining parts taken from reference TRBV7-2 and TRBJ2-2, reads GAGVSQSPSNKVTEKGKDVELRCDPISGHTALYWYRQSLGQGLEFLIYFQGNSAPDKSGLPSDRFSAERTGGSVSTLTIQRTQQEDSAVYLCASSPRGFANTGELFFGEGSRLTVL.

This clone was seen once. The chain joins TRBV30 to TRBJ1-2; TRBD1 matches at 10 bases. After removal of 5 bases from V and 5 bases from J, the junction contained 20 bases not matched to a gene. The germline CDR1 and CDR2 sequences are GTSNPN and SVGIG (reference sequence). The CDR3 extends over 18 amino acids. The CDR3 reads CAWVKRGQGRTRLYGYTF. DNA for the CDR3: TGTGCCTGGGTCAAGAGGGGACAGGGGAGGACCAGGCTTTATGGCTACACCTTC.

This clone showed up just a few times. The chain uses TRBV27 and TRBJ2-2; 9 bases map to TRBD2. This CDR3 is built from 15 residues. The germline V gene encodes CDR1 MNHEY and CDR2 SMNVEV (reference sequence). The J segment lost 7 bases and the V segment lost 5 bases, leaving 8 bases of the junction unmatched. CDR3 region: CASSLAGGPVGELFF. The CDR3 nucleotides are TGTGCCAGCAGTCTGGCGGGGGGGCCCGTCGGGGAGCTGTTTTTT.

This clone was observed once. The chain combines TRBV15 with TRBJ2-3; 12 bases line up with TRBD2. Losses at the gene ends were 1 base for V and 14 bases for J; bases not matched to a gene: 7. The CDR3 extends over 14 amino acids. The germline CDR1 and CDR2 sequences are LNHNV and YYDKDF (reference sequence). CDR3 nucleotide sequence: TGTGCCACCAGCAGAGTGATGACTAGCGGGAGTACGTATTTT. It is translated as CATSRVMTSGSTYF.

The V gene is TRBV4-2, the J gene TRBJ2-7, with D unclear. Germline assignment: CDR1 LGHNA and CDR2 YNFKEQ. The CDR3 consists of 15 residues. V lost 0 bases and J lost 3, with 12 bases in between. The CDR3 DNA reads as TGTGCCAGCAGCCAAGACTTTTCCCCCAGCTACGAGCAGTACTTC. Amino acids: CASSQDFSPSYEQYF.

This clone was counted only a few times. This sequence joins TRBV7-9 and TRBJ1-2; 9 nucleotides align to TRBD1. Germline V gives CDR1 SEHNR, CDR2 FQNEAQ (reference sequence). There are 14 residues in the CDR3. V shed 5 bases and J 4 bases; nucleotides not matched to a gene: 5. As DNA, the CDR3 is TGTGCCAGCAGCCGGACAGGGGTGGGCTATGGCTACACCTTC. Translating it yields CASSRTGVGYGYTF.

DNA for the CDR3: TGTGCCTGGAGTGTAGGCCGGGCCTACGAGCAGTACTTC. Translation gives CAWSVGRAYEQYF. This chain links TRBV30 with TRBJ2-7; no definite D call. The CDR3 covers 13 residues. Deletions cut 0 bases from V and 2 bases from J, with 8 bases between. Germline V gene lookup returns CDR1 GTSNPN and CDR2 SVGIG (reference sequence).

This clone was seen a single time. The rearrangement uses TRBV5-1 and TRBJ2-5; the D is unclear. The last part of the DNA fits TRBJ2-7 better; the J call may be wrong. The CDR3 has 11 amino acids. CDR1 is SGHRS, CDR2 YFSETQ, per germline. The CDR3 DNA reads as TGCGCCAGCAGCTTGGACTACGAGCAGTACTTC. This sequence encodes CASSLDYEQYF.